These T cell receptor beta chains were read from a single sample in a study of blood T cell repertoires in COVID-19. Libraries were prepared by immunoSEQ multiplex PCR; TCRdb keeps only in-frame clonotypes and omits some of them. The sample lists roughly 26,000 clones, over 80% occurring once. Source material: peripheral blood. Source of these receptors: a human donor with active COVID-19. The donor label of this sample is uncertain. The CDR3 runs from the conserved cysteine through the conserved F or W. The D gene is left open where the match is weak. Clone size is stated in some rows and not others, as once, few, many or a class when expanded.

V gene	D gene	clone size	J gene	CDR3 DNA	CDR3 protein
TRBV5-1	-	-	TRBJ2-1	TGCGCCAGCAGCTTGGGTGCGGGCCATGGGGAGCAGTTCTTC	CASSLGAGHGEQFF
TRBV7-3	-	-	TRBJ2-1	TGTGCCAGCAGCTTAAGTCAGGGGTCCTACAATGAGCAGTTCTTC	CASSLSQGSYNEQFF
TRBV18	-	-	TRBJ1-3	TGTGCCAGCTCTCACGGGACACCCGGAAACACCATATATTTT	CASSHGTPGNTIYF
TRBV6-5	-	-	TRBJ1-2	TGTGCCAGCAGTCCCTCCCACGCGATGGGCTCTGGCTACACCTTC	CASSPSHAMGSGYTF
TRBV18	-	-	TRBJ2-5	TGTGCCAGCTCCCTACAGGCGCGAGAGACCCAGTACTTC	CASSLQARETQYF
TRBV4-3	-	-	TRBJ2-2	TGCGCCAGCAGCGCGGGGCACAACACCGGGGAGCTGTTTTTT	CASSAGHNTGELFF
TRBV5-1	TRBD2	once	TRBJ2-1	TGCGCCAGCAGCATGTCGAGCGGGGGGACGGAGCAGTTCTTC	CASSMSSGGTEQFF
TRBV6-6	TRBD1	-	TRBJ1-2	TGTGCCAGCAGTTACCAACAGGGGGCCGGTGACTATGGCTACACCTTC	CASSYQQGAGDYGYTF
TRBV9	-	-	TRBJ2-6	TGTGCCAGCAGCGTATCGGCAGGGTTCCCTGGGGCCAACGTCCTGACTTTC	CASSVSAGFPGANVLTF
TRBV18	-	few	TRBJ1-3	TGTGCCAGCTCACCGCCGACAGTCATAACTGGAAACACCATATATTTT	CASSPPTVITGNTIYF
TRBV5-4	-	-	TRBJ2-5	TGTGCCAGCAGCATAAGACAAGTCCAAGAGACCCAGTACTTC	CASSIRQVQETQYF
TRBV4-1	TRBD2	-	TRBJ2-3	TGCGCCAGCAGCCAAGAGGAGGGACTAGCGGGGGGGGATAGCACAGATACGCAGTATTTT	CASSQEEGLAGGDSTDTQYF
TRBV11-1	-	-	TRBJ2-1	TGTGCCAGCAGCTTCTCCGGGAGATTCTACAATGAGCAGTTCTTC	CASSFSGRFYNEQFF
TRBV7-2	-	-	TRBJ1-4	TGTGCCAGCAGCTCGGACAGAACTAATGAAAAACTGTTTTTT	CASSSDRTNEKLFF
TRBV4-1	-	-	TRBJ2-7	TGCGCCAGCAGCCCACACCGGGACAACGACGAGCAGTACTTC	CASSPHRDNDEQYF
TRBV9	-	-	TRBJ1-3	TGTGCCAGCAGCGCAACACAGGGTCTGCGAAACACCATATATTTT	CASSATQGLRNTIYF
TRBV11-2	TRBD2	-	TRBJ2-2	TGTGCCAGCAGCCGTCTCGGGGGGGGCGACACCGGGGAGCTGTTTTTT	CASSRLGGGDTGELFF
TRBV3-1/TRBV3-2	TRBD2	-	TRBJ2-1	TGTGCCAGCAGCCTACCGACTAGCGGGGGCTATGAGCAGTTCTTC	CASSLPTSGGYEQFF
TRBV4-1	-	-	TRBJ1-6	TGCGCCAGCAGCCAAGAGTCCGGGATAGAGAATTCACCCCTCCACTTT	CASSQESGIENSPLHF
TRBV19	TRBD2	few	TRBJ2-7	TGTGCCAGTAGTACCCGGGAGGGCGTCTACGAGCAGTACTTC	CASSTREGVYEQYF
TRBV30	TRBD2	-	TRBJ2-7	TGTGCCTGGAGTGACCGGGGGGGGTACGAGCAGTACTTC	CAWSDRGGYEQYF
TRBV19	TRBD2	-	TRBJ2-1	TGTGCCAGTAGTTTTTTAGCGGGAGGGCCCTACAATGAGCAGTTCTTC	CASSFLAGGPYNEQFF
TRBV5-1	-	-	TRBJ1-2	TGCGCCAGCAGCTTTGGGGGACAAAACTATGGCTACACCTTC	CASSFGGQNYGYTF
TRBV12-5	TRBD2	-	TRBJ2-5	TGTGCTAGTGGTTTGGTAGGACTAGCGGGGGGTCAAGAGACCCAGTACTTC	CASGLVGLAGGQETQYF
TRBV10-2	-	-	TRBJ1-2	TGCGCCAGCAGTGAGGACAGGAAGGATGGCTACACCTTC	CASSEDRKDGYTF